The present TCR beta chain was sequenced within a study of T cell repertoires in cytomegalovirus infection. This clonotype was seen only a few times. V lost 0 bases and J lost 4, with 14 bases in between. The germline V gene encodes CDR1 SGHRS and CDR2 YFSETQ. The CDR3 covers 17 residues. TCRdb analysed the reads with MiXCR anew, one entry per CDR3 protein. This sample yields 200,000 to 300,000 distinct CDR3 sequences, of which around an eighth are seen a single time; 1.5% to 2% belongs to the top ten. Source material: PBMCs. This receptor was taken from a human donor in good health (CMV status not recorded). Some clones in this sample may be carry-over from other donors' samples. The chain links TRBV5-1 to TRBJ2-6; tentatively, D is TRBD1 (5 bases). This chain's CDR3 is CASSLAGRAEGANVLTF. The CDR3 DNA sequence: TGCGCCAGCAGCTTGGCTGGCAGGGCGGAAGGGGCCAACGTCCTGACTTTC. The variable domain in full, completed from reference TRBV5-1 and TRBJ2-6, reads KAGVTQTPRYLIKTRGQQVTLSCSPISGHRSVSWYQQTPGQGLQFLFEYFSETQRNKGNFPGRFSGRQFSNSRSEMNVSTLELGDSALYLCASSLAGRAEGANVLTFGAGSRLTVL.